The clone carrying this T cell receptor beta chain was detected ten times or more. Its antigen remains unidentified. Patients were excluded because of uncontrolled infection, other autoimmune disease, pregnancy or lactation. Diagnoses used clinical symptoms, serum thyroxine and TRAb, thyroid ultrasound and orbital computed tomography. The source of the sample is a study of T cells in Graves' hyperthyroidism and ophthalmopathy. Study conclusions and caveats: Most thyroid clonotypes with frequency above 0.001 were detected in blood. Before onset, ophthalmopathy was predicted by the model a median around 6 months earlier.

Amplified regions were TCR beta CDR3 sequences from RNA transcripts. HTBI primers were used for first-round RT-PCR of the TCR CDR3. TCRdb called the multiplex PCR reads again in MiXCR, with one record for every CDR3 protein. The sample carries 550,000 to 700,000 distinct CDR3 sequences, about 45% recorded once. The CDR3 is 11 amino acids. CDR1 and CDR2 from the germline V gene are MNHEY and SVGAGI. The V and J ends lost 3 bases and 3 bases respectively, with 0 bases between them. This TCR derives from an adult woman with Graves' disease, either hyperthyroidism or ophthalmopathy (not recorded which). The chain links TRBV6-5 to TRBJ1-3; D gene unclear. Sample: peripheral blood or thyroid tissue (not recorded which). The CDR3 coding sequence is TGTGCCAGCAGTTATGGAAACACCATATATTTT. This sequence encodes CASSYGNTIYF.